The TCR beta chain described here comes from a study of blood T cell repertoires in COVID-19. Overall study context: PBMCs, B-cell-depleted T cells, or T cells were the source of the cDNA or gDNA that made up the material.

The germline V gene has CDR1 SGHRS and CDR2 YFSETQ. After removal of 6 bases from V and 3 bases from J, the junction contained 7 bases not matched to a gene. The CDR3 loop spans 16 amino acids. Authors' data handling: Nucleated cell number was recorded as an estimate derived from reference gene primer amplification. TCRdb keeps only in-frame clones here, not all; method: immunoSEQ multiplex PCR. The DNA was the basis for D and trimming; V, J and clone size are from that table. This repertoire shows 400,000 or so clones, 80% to 90% found once; its top ten account for more than 0.95%. The genes are TRBV5-1 and TRBJ2-3; TRBD2 matches 13 bases. Specimen: PBMCs or T cells enriched from blood (not recorded which). This TCR was sampled from a young man who had recovered from COVID-19. DNA of the CDR3: TGCGCCAGCACCTCAAGACTAGCGGGAGGTACAGATACGCAGTATTTT. This sequence encodes CASTSRLAGGTDTQYF.